The 3 T cell receptor beta chains presented below share a single source sample, sequenced in a study of shared clonotypes between healthy human individuals. Sequenced by immunoSEQ multiplex PCR; TCRdb stores in-frame clones only, minus some. Of over a million clones listed, 98% are singletons. Sequenced sample: naive CD4+ T cells sorted from blood. Subset noted: CD45RA+ positively selected. Every receptor here comes from a man aged 25 to 40 in good health.

Regarding this clone: Other DNA sequences from this sample encode an identical CDR3 as well. The chain uses TRBV5-5 and TRBJ2-5; possible D gene TRBD1, 6 bases. This CDR3 has 13 amino acids. V dropped 1 base and J dropped 5 bases, with 9 bases sitting between them. Germline-derived CDR1 and CDR2 are SGHKS and YYEKEE (reference sequence). CDR3 sequence reads: CASSLKGVETQYF. CDR3 bases: TGTGCCAGCAGCTTGAAGGGGGTGGAGACCCAGTACTTC.

This clone occurred once. This rearrangement joins TRBV28 to TRBJ1-3; D unresolved. Germline V gene lookup returns CDR1 MDHEN and CDR2 SYDVKM. The CDR3 is 15 residues long. Trimming removed 5 bases at V and 0 bases at J, with 11 bases between. The DNA of the CDR3 is TGTGCCAGCAGTACCCCAGGAGTCTCTGGAAACACCATATATTTT. This encodes CASSTPGVSGNTIYF.

The V call is TRBV11-2, the J call TRBJ1-1, with TRBD1 as a possible D gene (6 bases). The CDR3 consists of 13 residues. CDR1 is SGHAT and CDR2 is FQNNGV in the germline V gene. The V end was cut by 1 base, the J end by 9 bases, with 12 bases between. CDR3 DNA: TGTGCCAGCAGCTTAGTAGTATGGGGGCAAGCTTTCTTT. Its translation is CASSLVVWGQAFF.